This T cell receptor (beta chain) was sequenced in a study of preoperative IRX-2 immunotherapy in early breast cancer (dated by TCRdb to the late 2010s). In the case of this clone: It lacks a known antigen. Base qualities were left out, and no much larger clone turns up one base away.

Receptor amplification or capture employed the immunoSEQ multiplex PCR assay. Here the immuneACCESS table is served through TCRdb, limited to in-frame sequences with V and J called. Missing clones are a known gap in these copies; in checked studies unresolved V genes cover under half, and the rest lacks a known reason. The sample includes some 11,000 clones, with over 80% observed a single time. The top ten clones comprise 5.6% of the sample. The CDR3 starts with the cysteine, ends with the phenylalanine, and has 18 residues. Left in the record is the CDR3 DNA by itself, 54 bases read in frame from the first base. Compared with germline, V lacks 5 bases and J lacks 5 bases; bases without a gene match: 14. The germline V gene encodes CDR1 SGHVS and CDR2 FNYEAQ. The treatment or condition label, as the study defines it: preoperative locoregional IRX-2 cytokine immunotherapy. The samples were obtained from a phase Ib study that tested preoperative, locoregional IRX-2 cytokine immunotherapy designed to prime immune responses. Patients with early-stage breast cancer who were given IRX-2 before surgery served as donors.

Recombination linked TRBV7-6 to TRBJ2-1, with 11 central nucleotides matching TRBD2. The sample consisted of lymph node tissue, taken before IRX-2 immunotherapy. The sequence came from a human donor with breast cancer. The bases read TGTGCCAGCAGCCCCCAGGTAGCGGGAGGGCTGTTGAACAATGAGCAGTTCTTC. Its product reads: CASSPQVAGGLLNNEQFF.